The clone carrying this T cell receptor beta chain was seen a handful of times. No antigen is known for it. CDR3 length: 12 amino acids. Germline V gene data show CDR1 as SGHRS and CDR2 as YFSETQ. V lost 5 bases and J 2 bases, leaving 6 bases between the germline ends. Expressed TCRB transcripts got sequenced, as all isolated RNA was reverse transcribed. Sequencing was performed with immunoSEQ multiplex PCR; in TCRdb, only in-frame clones are kept and a portion is missing. Among about 710,000 clones listed, around 15% were seen once. One heparinised draw of blood, averaging about 116 mL, came from each donor. This sample was taken from a study of beta chain features in type 1 diabetes. Study-wide results and caveats: Type 1 diabetes patients had moderately but significantly shorter TCRB CDR3s in all four CD4+ subsets. Patients' naive, central memory and Treg TCRB repertoires seemed closer to one another than those of healthy donors.

The sequence was collected from a man younger than 35 with type 1 diabetes. Sequencing used naive CD4+ T cells from blood. The chain joins TRBV5-1 to TRBJ2-3, with D unclear. This CDR3 is CASSSNTDTQYF. The CDR3 DNA follows: TGCGCCAGCAGTTCCAACACAGATACGCAGTATTTT.